What follows is one T cell receptor (beta chain) and its context. This CDR3 is 15 amino acids long. The V end lost 6 bases, the J end lost 4 bases, and 19 bases lay between the germline ends. From germline, CDR1 is SGHVS and CDR2 FNYEAQ. The record originates from a study of blood T cell repertoires in COVID-19. Sequencing was performed with immunoSEQ multiplex PCR; in TCRdb, only in-frame clones are kept and a portion is missing. This sample has 250,000 to 300,000 clones; more than 80% occur once, and the top ten carry 0.9% to 1.2%. The TCR originated in a woman in her 30s who had recovered from COVID-19. The sample was PBMCs or T cells enriched from blood (not recorded which). This chain connects TRBV7-6 to TRBJ2-7; possible D gene TRBD2, 5 bases. CDR3 in DNA: TGTGCCAGCAGTAGAGCGGCAGGCGTTCAGTACGAGCAGTACTTC. The encoded protein is CASSRAAGVQYEQYF. Variable domain in full (rest from reference TRBV7-6 and TRBJ2-7): GAGVSQSPRYKVTKRGQDVALRCDPISGHVSLYWYRQALGQGPEFLTYFNYEAQQDKSGLPNDRFSAERPEGSISTLTIQRTEQRDSAMYRCASSRAAGVQYEQYFGPGTRLTVT.